These 7 T cell receptor beta chains came from one sample sequenced in a study of regulatory T cells in long-lasting Graves disease (dated by TCRdb to about 2021). The library was made by multiplex PCR. TCRdb lists the instrument as Illumina HiSeq 4000. TCR beta libraries were built with iRepertoire HTBI primers and Arm-PCR amplification of CDR3 regions. TCRdb handled the public reads itself, with Q25 trimming in fastp and clone calling in MiXCR, and kept productive beta chains. Rows matching on CDR3 protein sequence are summarized as one entry with the most common DNA and genes. Here the sample has 420,000 or so distinct CDR3 sequences; around 15% occur a single time. Of the sample, about 23% is held by the ten largest clones. The sample's time point label, decoded: newly diagnosed GD, antithyroid drugs for less than 3 months. For both TCR sequencing and RNA sequencing, RNA was extracted from PBMCs in TRIzol.

These data are also associated with another study on T cells in Graves' hyperthyroidism and ophthalmopathy.

Sequenced here: peripheral blood mononuclear cells (PBMCs), sampled at new diagnosis, from a patient treated with antithyroid drugs. All receptors come from a woman aged 18-29 years with Graves disease. Donor details come from another sample of the same person, matched by shared clones.

The chain combines TRBV19 with TRBJ2-1; D could derive from TRBD1 or TRBD2 (6 bases each). The ends were cut back, 8 bases at V and 3 bases at J, with 11 bases in the middle. This CDR3 has 13 amino acids. The V gene's germline CDR1 is LNHDA and CDR2 SQIVND (reference sequence). The CDR3 coding sequence is TGTGCCAGTCAAAGGGGGGACTACAATGAGCAGTTCTTC. Its translation is CASQRGDYNEQFF. The variable domain in full, with the rest retrieved from reference TRBV19 and TRBJ2-1, is DGGITQSPKYLFRKEGQNVTLSCEQNLNHDAMYWYRQDPGQGLRLIYYSQIVNDFQKGDIAEGYSVSREKKESFPLTVTSAQKNPTAFYLCASQRGDYNEQFFGPGTRLTVL.

This clonotype was detected a few times. The chain carries TRBV6-1 and TRBJ1-2; TRBD1 matches at 8 bases. Unmatched junction bases numbered 11, after V lost 6 bases and J lost 11 bases. The CDR3 has 13 residues. Germline V gene sequence: CDR1 MNHNS, CDR2 SASEGT. CDR3 coding DNA: TGTGCCAGCAGCCGGGACAGGATTATCCAGTACACCTTC. Its protein product is CASSRDRIIQYTF.

This clonotype showed up many times. The CDR3 reads CAWTERERQFF. For the CDR3, the DNA is TGTGCCTGGACTGAGCGGGAAAGGCAGTTCTTC. The rearrangement joins TRBV30 to TRBJ2-1, with 7 bases aligning to TRBD2. Looked up from germline, CDR1 is GTSNPN and CDR2 is SVGIG (reference sequence). The trim removed 4 bases at V and 12 bases at J, leaving 6 bases unmatched. The CDR3 has 11 amino acids.

V gene TRBV5-4 combines with J gene TRBJ2-1; 7 bases line up with TRBD2. The V and J ends lost 4 bases and 15 bases, in that order; junction bases with no gene match: 10. Germline CDR1 is SGHNT and CDR2 is YYREEE (reference sequence). This CDR3 has 12 residues. The CDR3 loop is CASSEITSVPFF. The CDR3 nucleotides read TGTGCCAGCAGCGAAATTACTAGCGTGCCGTTCTTC.

The chain has TRBV4-1 and TRBJ2-5; TRBD2 matches 13 bases. This CDR3 contains 20 residues. Losses at the gene ends were 0 bases for V and 1 base for J; bases not matched to a gene: 11. CDR1 is MGHRA and CDR2 is YSYEKL in the germline V gene. Here the CDR3 reads CASSQEGTGGLAGPQETQYF. As DNA, the CDR3 is TGCGCCAGCAGCCAAGAGGGGACAGGGGGACTAGCGGGACCCCAAGAGACCCAGTACTTC.

This chain links TRBV27 with TRBJ1-2; TRBD1 matches 11 bases. With V trimmed by 5 bases and J by 8 bases, 7 bases remained unmatched. Germline loops: CDR1 MNHEY, CDR2 SMNVEV (reference sequence). This CDR3 has 14 residues. The CDR3 here is CASSPWTGGAGYTF. Written as DNA, the CDR3 is TGTGCCAGCAGTCCATGGACAGGGGGCGCGGGCTACACCTTC.

Sample share makes this clonotype medium-sized. Germline and junction disagree at one end, which may indicate a read error. The V and J genes are TRBV11-2 and TRBJ2-3, with TRBD2 matching 14 bases. From germline, CDR1 is SGHAT and CDR2 FQNNGV. The CDR3 runs to 17 residues. The CDR3 loop reads CASSSGTSGSHVDTQFF. CDR3 bases: TGTGCCAGCAGCTCCGGGACTAGCGGGAGTCACGTTGATACGCAGTTTTTT.